This entry concerns a single TCR beta chain. In the original workflow: Filtering differed for immunoSEQ, which gave only junction sequences without quality scores. Profiling relied on immunoSEQ multiplex PCR, and the TCRdb table lists in-frame clones only, not all of them. The V and J calls and clone size come from that table; D and trimming were worked out from the DNA. The sample has roughly 2.2 million clones; approximately 95% are singletons. The sample is drawn from a study of shared clonotypes between healthy human individuals. Study-wide context: Three CD4 naive, three CD4 memory, two CD8 naive and one CD8 memory plate were used per donor.

With 7 bases removed from V and 4 bases from J, the gap between germline ends came to 16 bases. This CDR3 is built from 14 residues. Germline V gene lookup returns CDR1 MNHEY and CDR2 SMNVEV (reference sequence). The V call is TRBV27, the J call TRBJ2-5; no firm D call. Sample: naive CD4+ T cells from PBMCs. Noted subset: CD45RA+ positively selected. This TCR was sampled from a man in his late teens or twenties in good health. Some clones in this sample may be carry-over from other donors' samples. This CDR3 is CASMDPGSRETQYF. In DNA form, the CDR3 reads TGTGCCAGCATGGATCCGGGTAGCCGAGAGACCCAGTACTTC.